This record covers a single TCR beta chain. Its antigen is as yet unknown. The entry originates in a study of graft-versus-host responses after intestinal transplantation. Across the whole study: Induction with anti-thymocyte globulin, then tacrolimus and steroids for approximately three years, was given to all recipients. Study-wide results and caveats: When patients had graft-donor T cell macrochimerism, their allografts held high graft-versus-host to host-versus-graft clonal ratios.

Assay: immunoSEQ multiplex PCR; the TCRdb copy retains only in-frame clones and omits some. The sample has 70,000 to 95,000 clones, roughly 91% seen once. Trimming left V 3 bases short and J 1 base short, with 15 bases between. In germline, CDR1 is GTSNPN, CDR2 SVGIG (reference sequence). The CDR3 runs to 15 residues. The clonotype originates from a human donor who was the organ donor for an intestinal transplant. V usage is TRBV30 and J usage is TRBJ1-2; TRBD1 might be the D (5 bases). The specimen comprised unstimulated CD8+ T cells sorted from spleen or lymph node cells, sampled before transplant. CDR3 sequence: CAWRKPGLSNYGYTF. The CDR3 bases are TGTGCCTGGAGGAAGCCGGGACTCAGTAACTATGGCTACACCTTC.